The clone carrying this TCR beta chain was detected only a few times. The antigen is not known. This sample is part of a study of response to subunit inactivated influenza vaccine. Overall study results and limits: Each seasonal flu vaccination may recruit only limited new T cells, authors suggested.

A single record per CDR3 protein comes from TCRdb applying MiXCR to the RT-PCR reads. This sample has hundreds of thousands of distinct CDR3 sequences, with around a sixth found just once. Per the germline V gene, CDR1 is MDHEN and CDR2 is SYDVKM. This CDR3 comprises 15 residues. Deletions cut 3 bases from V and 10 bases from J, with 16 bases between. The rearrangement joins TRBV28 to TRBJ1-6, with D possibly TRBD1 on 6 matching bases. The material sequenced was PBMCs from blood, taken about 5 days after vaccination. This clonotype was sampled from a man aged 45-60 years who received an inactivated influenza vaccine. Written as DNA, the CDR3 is TGTGCCAGCAGTTTGGTAGGGGGGGCGCAGTCACCCCTCCACTTT. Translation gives CASSLVGGAQSPLHF.